This is a list of T cell receptor beta chains from one sample in a study of cytomegalovirus exposure and HLA in healthy donors. Measured with immunoSEQ multiplex PCR; TCRdb has only the in-frame clones, and not every one. The sample shows under 130,000 clones, approximately 66% of them seen only once. The sample comprised PBMCs. The receptor set was obtained from a woman aged 50 to 60 in good health and CMV-seronegative. Both conserved end residues are part of each CDR3. A D gene is named only where the DNA matches it firmly. A clone size is listed for some rows: how often the clone was seen (once, few, many), or a class if it is expanded.

>TRBJ2-1|.|TRBV6-4|.
TGTGCCAGCAGTGCAGCGCCGGTGAAAGTGGATGAGCAGTTCTTC
CASSAAPVKVDEQFF
>TRBJ1-2|TRBD1|TRBV6-1|.
TGTGCCAGCTCAGGGGGTTCGGGACAGTTCTATGGCTACACCTTC
CASSGGSGQFYGYTF
>TRBJ1-2|.|TRBV6-5|.
TGTGCCAGCAGTTACTCAGGGGCGATCGACTATGGCTACACCTTC
CASSYSGAIDYGYTF
>TRBJ1-2|.|TRBV10-2|.
TGCGCCAGCACTTCAGGGAACTATGGCTACACCTTC
CASTSGNYGYTF
>TRBJ2-6|TRBD1|TRBV2|few
TGTGCCAGCCGGGACAGCGGCTCTGGGGCCAACGTCCTGACTTTC
CASRDSGSGANVLTF
>TRBJ2-5|TRBD1|TRBV10-3|.
TGTGCCATCGGGACAGAAGAGACCCAGTACTTC
CAIGTEETQYF
>TRBJ2-1|TRBD2|TRBV7-9|.
TGTGCCAGCCCTATACCGGGACTAGCGAACAATGAGCAGTTCTTC
CASPIPGLANNEQFF
>TRBJ1-5|.|TRBV4-1|.
TGCGCCAGCAGCCAAGAGGGGAGCAGGGGAAATCAGCCCCAGCATTTT
CASSQEGSRGNQPQHF
>TRBJ1-1|.|TRBV28|.
TGTGCCAGCAGTTTAGCCAGGGAAGAAGCTTTCTTT
CASSLAREEAFF
>TRBJ1-2|.|TRBV5-4|few
TGTGCCAGCAGCGCCGAGAACTATGGCTACACCTTC
CASSAENYGYTF
>TRBJ2-5|.|TRBV5-1|.
TGCGCCAGCAGCTTGGGGTTGGCGGAGGGGTCGAAGACCCAGTACTTC
CASSLGLAEGSKTQYF
>TRBJ2-1|.|TRBV29-1|.
TGCAGCGTTGAAGGCGGGACAGTACCCAATGAGCAGTTCTTC
CSVEGGTVPNEQFF
>TRBJ2-1|.|TRBV4-3|.
TGCGCCAGCAGCCAACAGGGTTCTGGTGAGCAGTTCTTC
CASSQQGSGEQFF
>TRBJ2-7|TRBD2|TRBV5-1|once
TGCGCCAGCAGCATGGTGGCTAGCGGGCCCTGGGCCTCATCCTACGAGCAGTACTTC
CASSMVASGPWASSYEQYF
>TRBJ2-3|TRBD2|TRBV5-1|.
TGCGCCAGCAGCTTGCGGGCTAGCGGGACCACAGATACGCAGTATTTT
CASSLRASGTTDTQYF
>TRBJ1-3|.|TRBV25-1|.
TGTGCCAGCGGGACACTCCCGGGAAACACCATATATTTT
CASGTLPGNTIYF
>TRBJ2-7|.|TRBV4-2|.
TGTGCCAGCAGCCAAGAGCTAGCAGTGGGGTACGAGCAGTACTTC
CASSQELAVGYEQYF
>TRBJ1-4|TRBD1|TRBV29-1|.
TGCAGCGCAGGACAGGGGTATGAAAAACTGTTTTTT
CSAGQGYEKLFF
>TRBJ2-3|TRBD2|TRBV9|.
TGTGCCAGCAGCGTAGTGGAAACCGGGAGGTTGACAGATACGCAGTATTTT
CASSVVETGRLTDTQYF
>TRBJ1-6|TRBD1|TRBV4-1|.
TGCGCCAGCAGCCAAGAGGGGGACAGAGGGCTCTCTTCACCCCTCCACTTT
CASSQEGDRGLSSPLHF
>TRBJ1-1|.|TRBV5-6|once
TGTGCCAGCAGCTTGTCCGGTGGGAGCACTGAAGCTTTCTTT
CASSLSGGSTEAFF
>TRBJ2-7|TRBD2|TRBV6-5|.
TGTGCCAGCAGTGGACTAGCGGGGGCCTATTACGAGCAGTACTTC
CASSGLAGAYYEQYF
>TRBJ1-1|.|TRBV4-2|.
TGTGCCAGCAGCCAAGGGACGGGGAGTGCTGACACTGAAGCTTTCTTT
CASSQGTGSADTEAFF